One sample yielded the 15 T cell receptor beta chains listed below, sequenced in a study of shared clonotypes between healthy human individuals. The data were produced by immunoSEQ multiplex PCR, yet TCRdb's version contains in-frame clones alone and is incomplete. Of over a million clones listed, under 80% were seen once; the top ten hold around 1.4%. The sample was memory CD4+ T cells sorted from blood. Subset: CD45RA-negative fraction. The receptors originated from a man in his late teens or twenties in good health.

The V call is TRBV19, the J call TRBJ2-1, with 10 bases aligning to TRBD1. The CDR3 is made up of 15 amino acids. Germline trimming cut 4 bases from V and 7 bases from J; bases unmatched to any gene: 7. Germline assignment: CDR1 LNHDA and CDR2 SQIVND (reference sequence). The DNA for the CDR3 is TGTGCCAGTAGTAGAGGGGACAGGGGCCAGAATGAGCAGTTCTTC. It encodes CASSRGDRGQNEQFF.

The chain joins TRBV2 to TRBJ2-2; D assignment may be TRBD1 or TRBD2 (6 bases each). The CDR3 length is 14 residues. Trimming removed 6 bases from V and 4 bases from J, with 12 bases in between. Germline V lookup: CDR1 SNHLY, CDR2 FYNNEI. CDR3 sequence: CASRRGVSTGELFF. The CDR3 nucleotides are TGTGCCAGCAGGAGGGGGGTGAGCACCGGGGAGCTGTTTTTT.

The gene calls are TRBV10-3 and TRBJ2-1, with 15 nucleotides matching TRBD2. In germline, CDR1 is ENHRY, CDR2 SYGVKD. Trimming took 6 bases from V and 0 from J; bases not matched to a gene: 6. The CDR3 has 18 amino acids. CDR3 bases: TGTGCCATCAGGGGACTAGCGGGGGGTCCCAGCTCCTACAATGAGCAGTTCTTC. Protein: CAIRGLAGGPSSYNEQFF.

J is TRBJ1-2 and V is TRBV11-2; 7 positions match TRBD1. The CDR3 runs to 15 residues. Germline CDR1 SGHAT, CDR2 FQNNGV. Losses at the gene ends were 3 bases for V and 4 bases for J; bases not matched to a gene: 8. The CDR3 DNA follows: TGTGCCAGCAGCTTGAACCTCGACAGGGTCTATGGCTACACCTTC. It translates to CASSLNLDRVYGYTF.

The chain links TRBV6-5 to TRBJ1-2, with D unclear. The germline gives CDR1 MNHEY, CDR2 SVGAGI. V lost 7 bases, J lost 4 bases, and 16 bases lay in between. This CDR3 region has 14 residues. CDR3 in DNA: TGTGCCAGCACTAATACGGGCTTGGGCTATGGCTACACCTTC. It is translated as CASTNTGLGYGYTF.

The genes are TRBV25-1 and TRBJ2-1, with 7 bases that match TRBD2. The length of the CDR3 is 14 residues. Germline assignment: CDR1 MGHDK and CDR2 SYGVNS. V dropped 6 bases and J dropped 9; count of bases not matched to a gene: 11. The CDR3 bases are TGTGCCAGCAGCTGGGGGGGGATCGGCGGTGAGCAGTTCTTC. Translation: CASSWGGIGGEQFF. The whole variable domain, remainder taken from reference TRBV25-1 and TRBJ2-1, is EADIYQTPRYLVIGTGKKITLECSQTMGHDKMYWYQQDPGMELHLIHYSYGVNSTEKGDLSSESTVSRIRTEHFPLTLESARPSHTSQYLCASSWGGIGGEQFFGPGTRLTVL.

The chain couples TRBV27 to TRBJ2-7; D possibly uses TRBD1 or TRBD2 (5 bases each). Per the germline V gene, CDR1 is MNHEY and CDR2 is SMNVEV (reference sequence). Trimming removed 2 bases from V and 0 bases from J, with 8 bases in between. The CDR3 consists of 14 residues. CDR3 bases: TGTGCCAGCAGTTTAATGAGGGGCTCCTACGAGCAGTACTTC. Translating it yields CASSLMRGSYEQYF.

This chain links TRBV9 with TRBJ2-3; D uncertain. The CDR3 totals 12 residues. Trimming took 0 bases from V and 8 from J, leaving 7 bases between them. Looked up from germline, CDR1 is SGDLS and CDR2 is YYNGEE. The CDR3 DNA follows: TGTGCCAGCAGCGTAGAGGCAGGTACGCAGTATTTT. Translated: CASSVEAGTQYF.

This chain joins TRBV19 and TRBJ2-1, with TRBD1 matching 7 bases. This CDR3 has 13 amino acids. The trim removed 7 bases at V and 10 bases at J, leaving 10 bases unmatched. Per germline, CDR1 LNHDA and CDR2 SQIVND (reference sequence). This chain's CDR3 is CASTRNRGFEQFF. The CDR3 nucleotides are TGTGCCAGTACCAGAAACAGGGGCTTCGAGCAGTTCTTC.

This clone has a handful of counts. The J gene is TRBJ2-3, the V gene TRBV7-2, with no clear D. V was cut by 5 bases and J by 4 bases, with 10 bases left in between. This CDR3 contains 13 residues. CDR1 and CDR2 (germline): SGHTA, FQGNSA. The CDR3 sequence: CASSHPWADTQYF. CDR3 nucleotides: TGTGCCAGCAGCCATCCCTGGGCAGATACGCAGTATTTT.

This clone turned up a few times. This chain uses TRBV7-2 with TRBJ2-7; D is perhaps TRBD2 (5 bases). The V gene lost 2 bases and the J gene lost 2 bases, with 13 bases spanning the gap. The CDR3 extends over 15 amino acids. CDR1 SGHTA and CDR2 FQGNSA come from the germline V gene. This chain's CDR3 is CASSLFGLAAYEQYF. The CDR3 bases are TGTGCCAGCAGCTTATTTGGTCTAGCCGCCTACGAGCAGTACTTC.

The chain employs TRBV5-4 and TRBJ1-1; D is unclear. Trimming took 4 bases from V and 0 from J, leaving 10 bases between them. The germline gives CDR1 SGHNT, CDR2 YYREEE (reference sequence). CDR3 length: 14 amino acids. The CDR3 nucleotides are TGTGCCAGCAGCACGGGCCGGTTGAACACTGAAGCTTTCTTT. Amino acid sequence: CASSTGRLNTEAFF.

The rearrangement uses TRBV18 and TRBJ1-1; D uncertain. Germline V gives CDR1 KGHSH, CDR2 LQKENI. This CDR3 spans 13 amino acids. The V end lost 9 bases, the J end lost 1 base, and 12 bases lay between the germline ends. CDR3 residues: CASRRDPNTEAFF. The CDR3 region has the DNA TGTGCCAGTCGGAGGGATCCGAACACTGAAGCTTTCTTT.

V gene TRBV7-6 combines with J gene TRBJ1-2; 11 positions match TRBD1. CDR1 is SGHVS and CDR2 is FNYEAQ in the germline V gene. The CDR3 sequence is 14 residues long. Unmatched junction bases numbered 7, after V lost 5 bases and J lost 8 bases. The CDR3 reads CASSTGQGAEGYTF. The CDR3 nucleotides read TGTGCCAGCAGCACCGGACAGGGGGCGGAGGGCTACACCTTC.

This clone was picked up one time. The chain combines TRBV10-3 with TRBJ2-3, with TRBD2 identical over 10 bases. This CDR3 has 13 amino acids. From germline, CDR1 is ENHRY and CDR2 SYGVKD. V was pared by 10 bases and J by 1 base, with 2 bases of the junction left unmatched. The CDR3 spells CATSGRGTDTQYF. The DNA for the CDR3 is TGTGCCACTAGCGGGAGAGGCACAGATACGCAGTATTTT.